Below are 28 T cell receptor beta chains sequenced from a single sample in a study of CD8+ T cells in alopecia areata. Sample treatment: oral pan-JAK inhibitor, 5-10 mg twice daily. Extraction and reverse transcription of RNA yielded cDNA as the sequencing template. This table comes from immunoSEQ multiplex PCR, and its TCRdb copy is limited to in-frame clones, with some not included. The profile shows about 200,000 clones, around 65% of them singletons. The starting material was CD4+ T cells sorted from blood, obtained at week 4, from a patient treated with tofacitinib. These receptors were collected from a human donor with alopecia areata.

The chain uses TRBV5-4 and TRBJ1-2; D unresolved. This CDR3 is built from 14 residues. Germline CDR1 is SGHNT and CDR2 is YYREEE (reference sequence). V was cut by 1 base and J by 8 bases, with 15 bases left in between. The CDR3: CASSLQDGRSGYTF. CDR3 DNA: TGTGCCAGCAGCTTGCAGGACGGCCGGTCGGGCTACACCTTC.

V gene TRBV19 combines with J gene TRBJ2-2; tentatively, D is TRBD1 (6 bases). Germline assignment: CDR1 LNHDA and CDR2 SQIVND (reference sequence). The CDR3 consists of 15 residues. V lost 6 bases and J 1 base, leaving 12 bases between the germline ends. CDR3 coding DNA: TGTGCCAGTAGGGGCAGGGGTAGGAACACCGGGGAGCTGTTTTTT. Residues: CASRGRGRNTGELFF. The full variable domain, completed using reference TRBV19 and TRBJ2-2, is DGGITQSPKYLFRKEGQNVTLSCEQNLNHDAMYWYRQDPGQGLRLIYYSQIVNDFQKGDIAEGYSVSREKKESFPLTVTSAQKNPTAFYLCASRGRGRNTGELFFGEGSRLTVL.

The count of this clone is one. V usage is TRBV4-1 and J usage is TRBJ1-6; D call uncertain. CDR1 and CDR2 from the germline V gene are MGHRA and YSYEKL. V gave up 1 base and J gave up 13 bases, with 5 bases separating them. CDR3 size: 11 residues. The CDR3 region is CASSQGFPLHF. The CDR3 coding sequence is TGCGCCAGCAGCCAAGGTTTTCCCCTCCACTTT.

Only a few counts were recorded for this clone. The chain combines TRBV18 with TRBJ2-7; D perhaps matches TRBD2 (5 bases). The germline gives CDR1 KGHSH, CDR2 LQKENI. The CDR3 extends over 16 amino acids. Trimming shortened V by 0 bases and J by 2 bases, and 14 bases separated the two germline ends. As DNA, the CDR3 is TGTGCCAGCTCACCACCACTTTCGGGGTCCCCCTACGAGCAGTACTTC. Amino acids: CASSPPLSGSPYEQYF.

This clone occurred a few times. V is TRBV7-2 and J is TRBJ1-2, with TRBD1 as a possible D gene (6 bases). The CDR3 covers 17 residues. Germline V lookup: CDR1 SGHTA, CDR2 FQGNSA. Trimming left V 5 bases short and J 3 bases short, with 22 bases between. CDR3 protein: CASSPGRGPLSDYGYTF. As DNA, the CDR3 is TGTGCCAGCAGCCCGGGGCGGGGGCCACTATCAGACTATGGCTACACCTTC.

This chain connects TRBV29-1 to TRBJ2-1; D gene uncertain. With 4 bases removed from V and 0 bases from J, the gap between germline ends came to 7 bases. Germline CDR1 is SQVTM and CDR2 is ANQGSEA. This CDR3 has 13 amino acids. Here the CDR3 DNA reads TGCAGCGTTGTCAGAGACTCCTACAATGAGCAGTTCTTC. This translates into CSVVRDSYNEQFF.

This rearrangement joins TRBV5-4 to TRBJ2-1, with a tentative D call TRBD2 (5 bases). This CDR3 is 13 amino acids long. V lost 1 base and J 5 bases, leaving 7 bases between the germline ends. Germline V gives CDR1 SGHNT, CDR2 YYREEE (reference sequence). The CDR3 protein is CASSLKLDNEQFF. The DNA for the CDR3 is TGTGCCAGCAGCTTGAAACTAGACAATGAGCAGTTCTTC.

The gene calls are TRBV7-9 and TRBJ2-5; D might be TRBD2 (5 bases). CDR1 SEHNR and CDR2 FQNEAQ come from the germline V gene (reference sequence). Trimming cost V 2 bases and J 1 base, with 8 bases left between them. The CDR3 loop spans 14 amino acids. CDR3 sequence: CASSLTRGQETQYF. DNA of the CDR3: TGTGCCAGCAGCTTAACCCGGGGCCAAGAGACCCAGTACTTC.

This chain connects TRBV4-1 to TRBJ1-2; 9 nucleotides match TRBD1. The CDR3 runs 14 residues. J lost 2 bases, V lost 6 bases, and 4 bases had no gene match. The germline CDR1 and CDR2 sequences are MGHRA and YSYEKL. The CDR3 loop is CASSSDRGNYGYTF. The CDR3 bases are TGCGCCAGCAGTTCGGACAGGGGAAACTATGGCTACACCTTC.

J is TRBJ2-2 and V is TRBV2; D perhaps matches TRBD1 (6 bases). Germline lookup yields CDR1 SNHLY and CDR2 FYNNEI. V dropped 1 base and J dropped 1 base, with 10 bases sitting between them. There are 16 residues in the CDR3. In DNA form, the CDR3 reads TGTGCCAGCAGTGAAGGCAGCAGGGGGAACACCGGGGAGCTGTTTTTT. Translating it yields CASSEGSRGNTGELFF.

The chain has TRBV4-1 and TRBJ1-1; 7 nucleotides match TRBD1. Germline V CDR1 and CDR2: MGHRA, YSYEKL. J gave up 8 bases and V 0 bases, and 18 bases lay outside the gene matches. The CDR3 extends over 18 amino acids. The CDR3 protein is CASSQDSHRTGALLEAFF. The CDR3 DNA reads TGCGCCAGCAGCCAAGACAGCCACCGGACAGGAGCCCTATTGGAAGCTTTCTTT.

The chain links TRBV7-2 to TRBJ1-1, with TRBD1 identical over 7 bases. The CDR3 loop spans 14 amino acids. The germline CDR1 and CDR2 sequences are SGHTA and FQGNSA. The ends lost 5 bases at V and 7 bases at J; junction bases unmatched: 10. The CDR3 is CASSRTRQGGEAFF. Here the CDR3 DNA reads TGTGCCAGCAGCCGAACACGACAGGGAGGTGAAGCTTTCTTT.

The chain joins TRBV11-3 to TRBJ2-2; maybe TRBD1 (6 bases). The ends were cut back, 2 bases at V and 6 bases at J, with 13 bases in the middle. Germline assignment: CDR1 SGHNT and CDR2 YENEEA. This CDR3 has 15 residues. The CDR3 spells CASSLIWGQAGELFF. For the CDR3, the DNA is TGTGCCAGCAGCTTAATCTGGGGGCAGGCCGGGGAGCTGTTTTTT. Using reference TRBV11-3 and TRBJ2-2 for the parts outside the CDR3, the full variable domain is EAGVVQSPRYKIIEKKQPVAFWCNPISGHNTLYWYLQNLGQGPELLIRYENEEAVDDSQLPKDRFSAERLKGVDSTLKIQPAELGDSAVYLCASSLIWGQAGELFFGEGSRLTVL.

CDR3 bases: TGCAGCGTTGAAATAACAGGCAGATCCTACGAGCAGTACTTC. Translating it yields CSVEITGRSYEQYF. The chain carries TRBV29-1 and TRBJ2-7; D perhaps matches TRBD1 (5 bases). Germline loops: CDR1 SQVTM, CDR2 ANQGSEA. Trimming shortened V by 2 bases and J by 1 base, and 12 bases separated the two germline ends. The CDR3 spans 14 residues.

This clone was picked up a small number of times. The chain links TRBV5-1 to TRBJ2-1; D may be TRBD1 or TRBD2 (5 bases each). Germline values: CDR1 SGHRS, CDR2 YFSETQ. V shed 4 bases and J shed 10 bases, with 24 bases lying between them. This CDR3 comprises 16 residues. CDR3 amino acids: CASSQTPGTEISEQFF. The CDR3 DNA follows: TGCGCCAGCAGCCAAACCCCCGGGACGGAGATCTCCGAGCAGTTCTTC.

This clone was recorded only once. The rearrangement uses TRBV29-1 and TRBJ2-5; TRBD2 is a possible D gene (6 bases). Germline V gene lookup returns CDR1 SQVTM and CDR2 ANQGSEA. V was clipped by 7 bases and J by 5 bases, with 14 bases between them. The CDR3 consists of 12 residues. The CDR3 DNA follows: TGCAGCGCCCAACGTGGGGGGGAGACCCAGTACTTC. Amino acids: CSAQRGGETQYF.

This rearrangement joins TRBV7-9 to TRBJ1-6, with TRBD1 matching over 7 bases. This CDR3 is 15 amino acids long. Germline CDR1 and CDR2: SEHNR and FQNEAQ (reference sequence). V lost 5 bases to trimming and J lost 8 bases; unmatched junction nucleotides: 9. CDR3 region: CASSRQGSRYSPLHF. In nucleotides, the CDR3 is TGTGCCAGCAGCAGACAGGGATCCCGATATTCACCCCTCCACTTT.

CDR3 DNA sequence: TGTGCCAGCCTCACCAGCGGGGGGGCGGATACGCAGTATTTT. Translated, it gives CASLTSGGADTQYF. This rearrangement joins TRBV7-2 to TRBJ2-3, with 10 bases identical to TRBD2. Germline values: CDR1 SGHTA, CDR2 FQGNSA. CDR3 length equals 14 residues. V shed 8 bases, J shed 6 bases, and the junction held 8 bases outside the gene matches. The variable domain in full, completed from reference TRBV7-2 and TRBJ2-3, reads GAGVSQSPSNKVTEKGKDVELRCDPISGHTALYWYRQSLGQGLEFLIYFQGNSAPDKSGLPSDRFSAERTGGSVSTLTIQRTQQEDSAVYLCASLTSGGADTQYFGPGTRLTVL.

This chain connects TRBV7-2 to TRBJ2-5; unclear D gene. Trimming took 2 bases from V and 3 from J, leaving 7 bases between them. CDR1 and CDR2 (germline): SGHTA, FQGNSA. This CDR3 contains 13 residues. CDR3 nucleotide sequence: TGTGCCAGCAGCTTACAAGGGAAAGAGACCCAGTACTTC. The encoded protein is CASSLQGKETQYF.

CDR3 sequence (DNA): TGTGCCAGCAGTCACCCGACTAGCGTTGTTCAGTACTTC. It specifies CASSHPTSVVQYF. The chain has TRBV6-5 and TRBJ2-4; TRBD2 matches 8 bases. J gave up 11 bases and V 5 bases, and 8 bases lay outside the gene matches. The CDR3 runs to 13 residues. CDR1 and CDR2 from the germline V gene are MNHEY and SVGAGI.

The chain has TRBV4-3 and TRBJ2-3, with D perhaps assigned TRBD1 or TRBD2 (5 bases each). The CDR3 contains 13 residues. V gave up 3 bases and J gave up 9 bases, with 13 bases separating them. CDR1 is LGHNA and CDR2 is YSLEER in the germline V gene. CDR3 DNA: TGCGCCAGCAGCCAGTCTCGAGGGGAGACGCAGTATTTT. The encoded protein is CASSQSRGETQYF.

This sequence joins TRBV10-3 and TRBJ1-5, with 10 bases aligning to TRBD1. Germline values: CDR1 ENHRY, CDR2 SYGVKD. V lost 6 bases and J lost 4; bases outside the gene matches: 3. CDR3 length: 14 residues. The chain's CDR3 is CAISGQGDNQPQHF. The CDR3, as DNA: TGTGCCATCAGCGGACAGGGGGATAATCAGCCCCAGCATTTT.

The chain joins TRBV11-3 to TRBJ1-6, with no clear D. The V and J ends lost 5 bases and 9 bases respectively, with 11 bases between them. Per germline, CDR1 SGHNT and CDR2 YENEEA. The CDR3 consists of 13 residues. The CDR3 DNA is TGTGCCAGCAGCCCGAATATCGGTTCACCCCTCCACTTT. Translation: CASSPNIGSPLHF.

The V and J genes are TRBV30 and TRBJ1-1; D uncertain. Germline CDR1 is GTSNPN and CDR2 is SVGIG (reference sequence). The CDR3 covers 14 residues. V lost 3 bases, J lost 0 bases, and 11 bases lay in between. The CDR3 protein is CAWSGPRVNTEAFF. The CDR3 DNA reads TGTGCCTGGAGCGGACCCCGGGTGAACACTGAAGCTTTCTTT.

V is TRBV19 and J is TRBJ2-5; 10 bases are shared with TRBD1. J was trimmed by 5 bases and V by 1 base; bases with no gene match: 7. This CDR3 contains 16 residues. Germline values: CDR1 LNHDA, CDR2 SQIVND (reference sequence). CDR3 in amino acids: CASSIGRTGGLETQYF. CDR3 nucleotide sequence: TGTGCCAGTAGTATAGGTAGGACAGGGGGTCTGGAGACCCAGTACTTC.

Written as DNA, the CDR3 is TGTGCCAGCAGTCCAGGGGGCGCGGACTATGGCTACACCTTC. This translates into CASSPGGADYGYTF. The chain has TRBV7-2 and TRBJ1-2; 8 nucleotides align to TRBD1. Germline CDR1 is SGHTA and CDR2 is FQGNSA. With 6 bases clipped from V and 3 bases from J, the junction kept 6 bases outside the gene matches. The CDR3 length is 14 residues.

DNA for the CDR3: TGTGCCAGCAGCTCACCCCGAAGGGACAGGGCGAACACTGAAGCTTTCTTT. Translating it yields CASSSPRRDRANTEAFF. The chain joins TRBV7-2 to TRBJ1-1; 9 nucleotides align to TRBD1. V shed 4 bases and J 1 base; nucleotides not matched to a gene: 10. Germline CDR1 is SGHTA and CDR2 is FQGNSA. The CDR3 totals 17 residues.

This chain joins TRBV4-1 and TRBJ2-4; TRBD1 matches 9 bases. The CDR3 runs to 14 residues. The V and J ends lost 3 bases and 7 bases, in that order; junction bases with no gene match: 4. CDR1 is MGHRA and CDR2 is YSYEKL in the germline V gene. The CDR3 bases are TGCGCCAGCAGCCATCCGGGACAGGGTAACATTCAGTACTTC. This codes for CASSHPGQGNIQYF.